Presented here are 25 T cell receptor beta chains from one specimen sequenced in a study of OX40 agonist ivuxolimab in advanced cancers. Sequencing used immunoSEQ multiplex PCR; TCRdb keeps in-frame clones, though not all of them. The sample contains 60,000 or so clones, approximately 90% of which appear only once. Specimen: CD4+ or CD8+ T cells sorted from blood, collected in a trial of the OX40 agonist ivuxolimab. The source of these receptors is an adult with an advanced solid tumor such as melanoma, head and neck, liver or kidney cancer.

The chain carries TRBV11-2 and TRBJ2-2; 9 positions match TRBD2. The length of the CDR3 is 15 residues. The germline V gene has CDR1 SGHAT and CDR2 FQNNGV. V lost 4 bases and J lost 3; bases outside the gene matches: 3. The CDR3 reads CASSSGLAYTGELFF. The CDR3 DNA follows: TGTGCCAGCAGCTCTGGACTAGCGTACACCGGGGAGCTGTTTTTT.

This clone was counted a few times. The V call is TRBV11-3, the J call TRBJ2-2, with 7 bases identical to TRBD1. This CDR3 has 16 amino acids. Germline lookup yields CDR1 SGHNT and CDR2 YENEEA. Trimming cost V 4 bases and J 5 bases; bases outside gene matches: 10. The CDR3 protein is CASSSHRQGRTGELFF. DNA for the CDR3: TGTGCCAGCAGCTCCCATCGACAGGGTCGAACCGGGGAGCTGTTTTTT.

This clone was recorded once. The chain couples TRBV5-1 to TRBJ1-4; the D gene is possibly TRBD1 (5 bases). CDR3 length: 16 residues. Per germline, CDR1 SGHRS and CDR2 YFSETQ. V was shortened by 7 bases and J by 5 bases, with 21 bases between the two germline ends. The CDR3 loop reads CASRREGGGGNEKLFF. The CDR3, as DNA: TGCGCCAGCCGCCGAGAAGGCGGGGGGGGGAATGAAAAACTGTTTTTT.

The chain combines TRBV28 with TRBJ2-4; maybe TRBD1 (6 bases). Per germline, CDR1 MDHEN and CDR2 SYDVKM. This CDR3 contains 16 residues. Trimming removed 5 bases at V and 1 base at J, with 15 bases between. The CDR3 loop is CASSVQQGIAKNIQYF. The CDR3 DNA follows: TGTGCCAGCAGTGTTCAACAGGGCATCGCCAAAAACATTCAGTACTTC.

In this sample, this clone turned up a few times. CDR3 sequence: CASSPQASLADHEQYF. In DNA form, the CDR3 reads TGTGCCAGCAGTCCCCAGGCTTCACTAGCGGATCACGAGCAGTACTTC. The chain uses TRBV6-6 and TRBJ2-7, with 8 bases fitting TRBD2. The CDR3 loop spans 16 amino acids. Germline CDR1 is MNHNY and CDR2 is SVGAGI (reference sequence). V trimming: 5 bases; J trimming: 5 bases; junction bases outside the gene matches: 14.

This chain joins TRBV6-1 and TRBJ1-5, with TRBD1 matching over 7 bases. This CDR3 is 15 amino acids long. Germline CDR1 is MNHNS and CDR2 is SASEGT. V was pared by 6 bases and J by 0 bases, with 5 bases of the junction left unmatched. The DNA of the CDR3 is TGTGCCAGCAGACGAGGGACAGATAGCAATCAGCCCCAGCATTTT. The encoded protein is CASRRGTDSNQPQHF.

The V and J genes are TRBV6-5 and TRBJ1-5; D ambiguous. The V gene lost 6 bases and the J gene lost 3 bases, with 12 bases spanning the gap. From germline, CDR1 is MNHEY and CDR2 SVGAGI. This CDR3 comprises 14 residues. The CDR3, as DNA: TGTGCCAGCAGCAGACCACCTCCCAATCAGCCCCAGCATTTT. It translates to CASSRPPPNQPQHF.

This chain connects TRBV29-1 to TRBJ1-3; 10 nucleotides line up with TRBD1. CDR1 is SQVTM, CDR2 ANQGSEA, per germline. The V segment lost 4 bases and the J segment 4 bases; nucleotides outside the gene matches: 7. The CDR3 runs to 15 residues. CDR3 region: CSVGSGTGAGNTIYF. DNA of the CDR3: TGCAGCGTTGGGTCAGGGACAGGGGCCGGAAACACCATATATTTT.

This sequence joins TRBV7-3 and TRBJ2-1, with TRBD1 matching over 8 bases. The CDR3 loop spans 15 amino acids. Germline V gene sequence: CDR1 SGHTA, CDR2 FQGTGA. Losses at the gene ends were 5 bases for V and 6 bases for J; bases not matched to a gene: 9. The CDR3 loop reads CASSKSQGGFNEQFF. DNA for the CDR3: TGTGCCAGCAGCAAATCACAGGGGGGCTTCAATGAGCAGTTCTTC.

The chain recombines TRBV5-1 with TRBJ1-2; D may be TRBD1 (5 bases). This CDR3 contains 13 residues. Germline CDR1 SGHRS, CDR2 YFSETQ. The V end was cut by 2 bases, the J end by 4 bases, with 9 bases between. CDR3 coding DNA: TGCGCCAGCAGCTTTGACAGCACCTATGGCTACACCTTC. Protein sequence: CASSFDSTYGYTF.

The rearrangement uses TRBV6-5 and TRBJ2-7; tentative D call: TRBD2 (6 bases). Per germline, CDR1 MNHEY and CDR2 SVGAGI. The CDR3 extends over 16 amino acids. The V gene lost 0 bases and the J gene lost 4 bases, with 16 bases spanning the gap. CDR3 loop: CASSYSLGGIGYEQYF. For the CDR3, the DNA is TGTGCCAGCAGTTACTCTCTCGGCGGGATCGGGTACGAGCAGTACTTC.

CDR3 region: CASGTAKTDTQYF. The DNA for the CDR3 is TGTGCCAGCGGGACTGCCAAAACGGATACGCAGTATTTT. The chain couples TRBV19 to TRBJ2-3, with a tentative D call TRBD2 (6 bases). The V and J ends lost 9 bases and 6 bases respectively, with 16 bases between them. The germline gives CDR1 LNHDA, CDR2 SQIVND (reference sequence). The CDR3 runs to 13 residues.

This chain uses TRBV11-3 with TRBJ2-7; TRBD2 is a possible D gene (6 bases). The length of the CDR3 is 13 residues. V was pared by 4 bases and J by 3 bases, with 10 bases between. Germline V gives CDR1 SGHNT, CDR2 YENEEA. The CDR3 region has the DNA TGTGCCAGCAGCTCGGGAGCCCTCTACGAGCAGTACTTC. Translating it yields CASSSGALYEQYF. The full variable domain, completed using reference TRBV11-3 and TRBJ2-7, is EAGVVQSPRYKIIEKKQPVAFWCNPISGHNTLYWYLQNLGQGPELLIRYENEEAVDDSQLPKDRFSAERLKGVDSTLKIQPAELGDSAVYLCASSSGALYEQYFGPGTRLTVT.

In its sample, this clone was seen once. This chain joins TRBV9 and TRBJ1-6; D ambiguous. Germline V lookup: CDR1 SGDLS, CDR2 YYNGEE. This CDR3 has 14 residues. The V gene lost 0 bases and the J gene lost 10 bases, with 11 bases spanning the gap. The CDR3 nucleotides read TGTGCCAGCAGCGTAGAGGGCAGCCCGTCACCCCTCCACTTT. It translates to CASSVEGSPSPLHF.

The CDR3 loop is CASSSHLPGQGSRETQYF. Here the CDR3 DNA reads TGTGCCAGCAGTTCCCATCTACCGGGACAGGGGTCGAGAGAGACCCAGTACTTC. V gene TRBV28 combines with J gene TRBJ2-5; 10 bases agree with TRBD1. The CDR3 is 18 amino acids. V was clipped by 4 bases and J by 4 bases; unmatched bases: 15. The germline V gene encodes CDR1 MDHEN and CDR2 SYDVKM.

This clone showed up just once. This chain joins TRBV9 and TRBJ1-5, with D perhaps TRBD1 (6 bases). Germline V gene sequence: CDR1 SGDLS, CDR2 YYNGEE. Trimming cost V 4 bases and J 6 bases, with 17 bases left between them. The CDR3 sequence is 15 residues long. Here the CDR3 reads CASSLEGGRGQPQHF. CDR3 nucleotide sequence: TGTGCCAGCAGCCTAGAAGGGGGGCGAGGTCAGCCCCAGCATTTT.

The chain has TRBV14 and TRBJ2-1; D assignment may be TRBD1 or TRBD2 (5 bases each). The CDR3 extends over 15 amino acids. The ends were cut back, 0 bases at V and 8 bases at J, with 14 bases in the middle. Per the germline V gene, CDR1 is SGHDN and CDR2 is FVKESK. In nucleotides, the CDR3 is TGTGCCAGCAGCCAAGATGGGGCACGGGACGATGAGCAGTTCTTC. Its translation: CASSQDGARDDEQFF.

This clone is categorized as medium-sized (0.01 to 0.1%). The CDR3 loop is CASSLSGLAGGGNYEQYF. The CDR3 nucleotides are TGTGCCAGCAGCTTGTCCGGACTAGCGGGAGGGGGAAACTACGAGCAGTACTTC. This chain links TRBV7-3 with TRBJ2-7; 15 nucleotides match TRBD2. The junction had 9 bases not matched to a gene; V was cut back by 3 bases and J by 3 bases. The CDR3 runs to 18 residues. Germline V lookup: CDR1 SGHTA, CDR2 FQGTGA.

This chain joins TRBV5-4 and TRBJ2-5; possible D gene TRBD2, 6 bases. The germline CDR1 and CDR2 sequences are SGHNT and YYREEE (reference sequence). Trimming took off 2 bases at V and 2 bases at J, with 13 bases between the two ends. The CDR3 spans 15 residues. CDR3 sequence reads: CASSLGGNVQETQYF. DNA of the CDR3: TGTGCCAGCAGCTTAGGAGGGAACGTACAAGAGACCCAGTACTTC.

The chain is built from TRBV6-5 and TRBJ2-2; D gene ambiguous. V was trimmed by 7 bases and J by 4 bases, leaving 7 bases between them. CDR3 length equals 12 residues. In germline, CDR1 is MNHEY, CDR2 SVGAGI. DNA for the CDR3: TGTGCCAGCACCTCGGGCACCGGGGAGCTGTTTTTT. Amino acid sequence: CASTSGTGELFF.

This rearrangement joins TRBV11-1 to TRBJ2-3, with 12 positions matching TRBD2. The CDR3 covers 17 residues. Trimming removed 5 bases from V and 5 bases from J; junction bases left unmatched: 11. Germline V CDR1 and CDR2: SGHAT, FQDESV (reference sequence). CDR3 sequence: CASSQRLAGVVGDTQYF. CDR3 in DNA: TGTGCCAGCAGCCAAAGACTAGCGGGAGTAGTGGGAGATACGCAGTATTTT.

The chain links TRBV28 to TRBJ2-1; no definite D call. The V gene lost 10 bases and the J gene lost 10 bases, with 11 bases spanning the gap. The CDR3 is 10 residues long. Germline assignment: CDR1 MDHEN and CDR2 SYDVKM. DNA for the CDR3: TGTGCCACCGCCGAAGTGGAGCAGTTCTTC. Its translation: CATAEVEQFF.

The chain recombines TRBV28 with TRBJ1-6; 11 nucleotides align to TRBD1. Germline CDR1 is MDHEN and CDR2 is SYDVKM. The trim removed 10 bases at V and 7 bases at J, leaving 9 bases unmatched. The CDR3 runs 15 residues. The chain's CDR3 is CATLDRGRKNSPLHF. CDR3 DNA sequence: TGTGCCACCCTGGACAGGGGGCGCAAAAATTCACCCCTCCACTTT. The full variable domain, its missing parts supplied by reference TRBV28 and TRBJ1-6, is DVKVTQSSRYLVKRTGEKVFLECVQDMDHENMFWYRQDPGLGLRLIYFSYDVKMKEKGDIPEGYSVSREKKERFSLILESASTNQTSMYLCATLDRGRKNSPLHFGNGTRLTVT.

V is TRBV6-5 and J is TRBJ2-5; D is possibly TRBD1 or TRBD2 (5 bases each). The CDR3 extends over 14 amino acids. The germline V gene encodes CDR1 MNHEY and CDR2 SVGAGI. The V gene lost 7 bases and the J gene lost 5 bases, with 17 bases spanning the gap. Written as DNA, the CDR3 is TGTGCCAGCATCCCAGCAGGGAGTAAGGAGACCCAGTACTTC. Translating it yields CASIPAGSKETQYF.

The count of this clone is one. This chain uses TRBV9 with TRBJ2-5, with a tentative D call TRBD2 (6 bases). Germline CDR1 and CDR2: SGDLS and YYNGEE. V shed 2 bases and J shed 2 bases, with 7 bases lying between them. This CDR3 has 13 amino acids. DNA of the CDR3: TGTGCCAGCAGCGTTGGAGGGCAAGAGACCCAGTACTTC. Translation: CASSVGGQETQYF. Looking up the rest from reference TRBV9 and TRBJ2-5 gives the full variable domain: DSGVTQTPKHLITATGQRVTLRCSPRSGDLSVYWYQQSLDQGLQFLIQYYNGEERAKGNILERFSAQQFPDLHSELNLSSLELGDSALYFCASSVGGQETQYFGPGTRLLVL.